This paragraph reports one TCR beta chain. The antigen is undetermined. The record originates from a study of response to subunit inactivated influenza vaccine. TCRdb called the RT-PCR reads again in MiXCR, with one record for every CDR3 protein. The table lists more than 700,000 distinct CDR3 sequences, over 20% of them singletons. Study-wide results and caveats: A suggestion made by the authors is that each seasonal influenza vaccination recruits few new T cells.

The CDR3 totals 14 residues. The J segment lost 6 bases and the V segment lost 1 base, leaving 3 bases of the junction unmatched. In germline, CDR1 is MNHNS, CDR2 SASEGT. This TCR was recovered from a man in his forties or fifties who received an inactivated influenza vaccine. The material was PBMCs from blood, obtained less than 6 days after vaccination. The chain employs TRBV6-1 and TRBJ2-1; the match to TRBD1 covers 7 bases. Here the CDR3 reads CASSEEAGGNEQFF. Written as DNA, the CDR3 is TGTGCCAGCAGTGAAGAAGCAGGGGGCAATGAGCAGTTCTTC.